Listed here is a single TCR beta chain. The target of this receptor is not known. Within one base of it there is no much larger clone, and no base qualities were kept. The time point label, as the study defines it: about 4 weeks on oral tofacitinib. The sample's treatment or condition label, in plain terms: oral pan-JAK inhibitor, 5-10 mg twice daily. Lesional scalp punch biopsies and peripheral blood were obtained from alopecia areata patients. PBMCs were separated by density centrifugation and stained for CD3, CD4 and CD8, after which CD4+ and CD8+ T cells were sorted on a FACSAria. The CDR3 covers 14 residues, taking in both the cysteine and the phenylalanine. The entry retains the CDR3 DNA only, 42 bases that are in frame from base 1. Deletion took 1 base off V and 3 bases off J, with a span of 9 bases between the germline ends. The germline V gene sets CDR1 to LGHNA and CDR2 to YNFKEQ. To prepare the library, the immunoSEQ multiplex PCR assay was applied. RNA was extracted from all samples and reverse transcribed into cDNA, which served as template for TCR sequencing. SuperScript III was used for first-strand cDNA synthesis, primed with a 2:1 mix of oligo-dT and random hexamers. A synthetic immune receptor repertoire was used to measure amplification bias, and any remaining bias was corrected computationally. In the source study's methods: After raw reads were preprocessed to remove errors, the CDR3 was defined following IMGT conventions as running from the conserved cysteine to phenylalanine. To get clonality, Shannon entropy was normalized by log2 of the number of productive unique TCRs and the result was subtracted from 1. CD4 or CD8 identity of scalp clones was inferred by cross-referencing scalp TCRbeta sequences with sorted blood CD4 and CD8 repertoires. The immuneACCESS repertoire file appears here via TCRdb, limited to in-frame rearrangements. These files lack a portion of the clones; in checked studies, under half of the deficit traces to unresolved V genes, and the cause of the others is not known. V, J and clone size are taken as reported in that table, and D and trimming were inferred from the DNA itself. The sample profile shows about 190,000 clones; 50% to 60% of them were found once. Around 0.69% of the sample is in the top ten clones.

This sample stems from a study of CD8+ T cells in alopecia areata (dated by TCRdb to 2016 to 2019). About the investigation overall: The treated patients, all with moderate-to-severe alopecia areata, were enrolled in an open-label pilot trial of oral tofacitinib given at 5 to 10 mg twice daily. In treated patients, disease severity was measured using the SALT score, which gives the percentage of scalp surface area affected. In both human patients and the C3H/HeJ mouse model, the study applied high-throughput TCRbeta sequencing to look at T cell clonal expansion in alopecia areata. TCRbeta CDR3 regions were amplified by immunoSEQ multiplex PCR using 35 Vbeta forward and 13 Jbeta reverse primers. Clonality in the scalp was compared among normal scalp (n=4), patchy alopecia areata scalp (n=8), and alopecia totalis/universalis scalp (n=8). RNA came from the PAXgene miRNA kit for fixed scalp, the miRNeasy kit for PBMCs, and the RNeasy kit for mouse skin. In humans, TCRbeta sequencing was performed on scalp tissue and on sorted CD4+ and CD8+ peripheral blood T cells from healthy controls and from patients with patchy or totalis/universalis alopecia areata. Tofacitinib was given for 6 to 18 months, followed by 6 months of follow-up off drug to assess delayed response and recurrence. Biopsies were taken from tofacitinib-treated patients at baseline and at 4 and 24 weeks of treatment, and a later scalp biopsy was taken in several of the tofacitinib-treated patients.

Beyond this particular receptor, the publication reports: Resident alphabeta T cells in normal human skin are also sequenced, complicating scalp TCR repertoire analysis, unlike mouse skin dominated by gammadelta T cells. Shared TCR sequences between patients were less evident than in mice, which may be partly attributable to HLA diversity in the patient population. Many expanded lesional clones were found to persist in scalp and blood during tofacitinib treatment, and relapse after treatment cessation may be partly explained by this persistence. The treated cohort was small, with a single nonresponder, so links between baseline CD8+ expansion and response need larger studies. With tofacitinib, both scalp clonality and the number of expanded CD8+ clones among the top 100 scalp clones went down significantly. Compared with normal scalp, lesional scalp had higher clonality and more expanded CD8+ clones, particularly in alopecia totalis/universalis, a pattern that suggests antigenic drive.

The chain employs TRBV4-2 and TRBJ1-2; the best D guess is TRBD1, with 5 bases matching. The TCR was taken from a human donor with alopecia areata. Source: CD4+ T cells sorted from blood, taken at week 4, from a patient treated with tofacitinib. The DNA reads as follows: TGTGCCAGCAGCCAAGGGACACAAGACTATGGCTACACCTTC. The resulting protein is CASSQGTQDYGYTF.